The source of this T cell receptor beta chain is a study of cytomegalovirus exposure and HLA in healthy donors. Study-wide points: There were 150 to 200 TCR beta chains listed as cytomegalovirus-associated. A classifier reportedly called cytomegalovirus status with high sensitivity and specificity. Donors belonging to an Asian-associated ancestry cluster reportedly showed fewer N-insertions in productive TCRs than the approximately 680-donor mean, according to what a later analysis found.

A multiplex PCR was run with 60 Vbeta primers and 13 Jbeta primers. This table comes from immunoSEQ multiplex PCR, and its TCRdb copy is limited to in-frame clones, with some not included. This table has fewer than 200,000 clones, around four fifths appearing once. The V gene's germline CDR1 is LNHNV and CDR2 YYDKDF (reference sequence). Trimming left V 4 bases short and J 2 bases short, with 11 bases between. The CDR3 has 14 amino acids. A remark on this clone: Antigen unknown.

This sequence joins TRBV15 and TRBJ1-1, with no clear D. This sequence originates from a man aged 30 to 39 in good health and CMV-seronegative. The source material was PBMCs. CDR3 sequence reads: CATSIRQHNTEAFF. In nucleotides, the CDR3 is TGTGCCACCAGCATAAGACAACACAACACTGAAGCTTTCTTT.